This TCR beta chain was recovered during a study of blood T cell repertoires in COVID-19. For the study at large: From T cells, B-cell-depleted T cells, or PBMCs came the material, which was cDNA or gDNA.

Trimming took 1 base from V and 3 from J; bases not matched to a gene: 6. This CDR3 comprises 17 residues. Germline V gene sequence: CDR1 LGHDT, CDR2 YNNKEL (reference sequence). Original methodology: Amplification with reference gene primers provided the estimates of nucleated cell counts. Profiled with immunoSEQ multiplex PCR; TCRdb holds only in-frame clones, not every one. That table gives V, J and clone size, and the DNA gave D and trimming. Of some 300,000 clones in the sample, around 86% were seen once. The sequence derives from an older man with acute or convalescent COVID-19. This chain connects TRBV3-1 (or the pseudogene TRBV3-2) to TRBJ2-1; 10 bases are a match to TRBD2. Sequencing was carried out using peripheral blood. CDR3 region: CASSQVGSGRVYNEQFF. CDR3 coding DNA: TGTGCCAGCAGCCAAGTAGGCAGCGGGAGGGTCTACAATGAGCAGTTCTTC.